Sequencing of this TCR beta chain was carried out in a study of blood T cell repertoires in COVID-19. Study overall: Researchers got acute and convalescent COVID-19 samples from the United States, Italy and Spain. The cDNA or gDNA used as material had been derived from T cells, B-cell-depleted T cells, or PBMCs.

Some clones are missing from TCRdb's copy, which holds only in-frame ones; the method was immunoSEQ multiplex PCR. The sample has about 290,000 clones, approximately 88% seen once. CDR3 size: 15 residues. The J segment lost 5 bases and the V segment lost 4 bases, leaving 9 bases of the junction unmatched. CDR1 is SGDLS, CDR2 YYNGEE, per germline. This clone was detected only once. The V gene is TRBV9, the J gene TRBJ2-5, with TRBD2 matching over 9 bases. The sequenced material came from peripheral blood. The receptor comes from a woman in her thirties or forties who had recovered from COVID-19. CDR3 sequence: CASSISGSAVETQYF. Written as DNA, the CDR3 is TGTGCCAGCAGCATTAGCGGGAGCGCCGTGGAGACCCAGTACTTC.